These 25 T cell receptor beta chains originate from one sample sequenced in a study of blood T cell repertoires in COVID-19. The assay was immunoSEQ multiplex PCR, and TCRdb's table has in-frame clones only and misses some. Here the sample spans 200,000 to 300,000 clones, roughly 90% being singletons. The sequencing input was peripheral blood. These receptors all come from a man younger than 40 with active or convalescent COVID-19.

The V and J genes are TRBV27 and TRBJ1-5, with 7 bases fitting TRBD1. CDR1 MNHEY and CDR2 SMNVEV come from the germline V gene (reference sequence). The CDR3 totals 16 residues. The ends lost 4 bases at V and 2 bases at J; junction bases unmatched: 8. The DNA of the CDR3 is TGTGCCAGCAGTTCCGGGACAGTTGGTCGCAATCAGCCCCAGCATTTT. Translated, it gives CASSSGTVGRNQPQHF.

This clone occurred once. This chain uses TRBV19 with TRBJ1-5; 7 positions match TRBD1. V gave up 3 bases and J gave up 0 bases; unmatched junction bases: 14. Germline CDR1 and CDR2: LNHDA and SQIVND (reference sequence). This CDR3 spans 19 amino acids. The CDR3: CASSISLGTALYSNQPQHF. The CDR3 DNA reads as TGTGCCAGTAGTATCTCTTTGGGGACAGCTCTCTATAGCAATCAGCCCCAGCATTTT.

This chain joins TRBV4-1 and TRBJ1-2; weak D call: TRBD1 (5 bases). This CDR3 has 15 residues. Per the germline V gene, CDR1 is MGHRA and CDR2 is YSYEKL. Trimming pared 0 bases from V and 8 bases from J, leaving 16 bases between. The CDR3, as DNA: TGCGCCAGCAGCCAAGATAGGGGAGGGCCGCAAGGCTACACCTTC. Protein sequence: CASSQDRGGPQGYTF.

This clone was picked up many times. V is TRBV6-2 or TRBV6-3 and J is TRBJ1-1; no clear D gene. From germline, CDR1 is MNHEY and CDR2 SVGEGT. The V end was cut by 4 bases, the J end by 1 base, with 16 bases between. This CDR3 is 16 amino acids long. CDR3 coding DNA: TGTGCCAGCAGTTCGCTTCAGGTCGTAGGGAACACTGAAGCTTTCTTT. It specifies CASSSLQVVGNTEAFF.

This clone appeared a single time. The J gene is TRBJ2-1, the V gene TRBV2, with 10 bases identical to TRBD1. The CDR3 runs 15 residues. Trimming at V came to 2 bases and at J to 9 bases, leaving 7 bases not matched to a gene. Germline CDR1 SNHLY, CDR2 FYNNEI. CDR3 DNA sequence: TGTGCCAGCAGTGAACTCCTGGGACAGGGGTTTGAGCAGTTCTTC. Its protein is CASSELLGQGFEQFF.

This clone was seen only a few times. This sequence joins TRBV5-1 and TRBJ2-7; maybe TRBD1 (7 bases). V lost 6 bases, J lost 2 bases, and 18 bases lay in between. CDR1 SGHRS and CDR2 YFSETQ come from the germline V gene. This CDR3 contains 15 residues. The CDR3 nucleotides read TGCGCCAGCAACAGGGAGGTACAGGGGACCTACGAGCAGTACTTC. Its translation: CASNREVQGTYEQYF.

This chain connects TRBV11-2 to TRBJ1-1; a weak D match, TRBD1 (5 bases). The V gene lost 3 bases and the J gene lost 3 bases, with 11 bases spanning the gap. The CDR3 is 14 residues long. The germline gives CDR1 SGHAT, CDR2 FQNNGV. The CDR3 loop reads CASSFSGLDTEAFF. Written as DNA, the CDR3 is TGTGCCAGCAGCTTTTCAGGGTTGGACACTGAAGCTTTCTTT.

The chain recombines TRBV3-1 (or the pseudogene TRBV3-2) with TRBJ2-7; tentative D call: TRBD2 (6 bases). In germline, CDR1 is LGHDT, CDR2 YNNKEL (reference sequence). The V and J ends lost 1 base and 0 bases respectively, with 16 bases between them. This CDR3 is 17 amino acids long. The CDR3 DNA reads TGTGCCAGCAGCCAAGTTGTTTCCTCAGCGGGCTCCTACGAGCAGTACTTC. This encodes CASSQVVSSAGSYEQYF.

The rearrangement uses TRBV27 and TRBJ1-1, with TRBD1 as a possible D gene (5 bases). Germline V gene data show CDR1 as MNHEY and CDR2 as SMNVEV (reference sequence). The ends were cut back, 4 bases at V and 2 bases at J, with 14 bases in the middle. The CDR3 is made up of 15 amino acids. CDR3 amino acids: CASSSPPQGNTEAFF. CDR3 nucleotides: TGTGCCAGCAGTTCGCCCCCCCAGGGTAACACTGAAGCTTTCTTT.

This clone has a handful of counts. The rearrangement uses TRBV5-1 and TRBJ2-2; the D is unclear. Trimming stripped 2 bases from V and 6 bases from J, with 5 bases between. The CDR3 is 12 residues long. Germline CDR1 and CDR2: SGHRS and YFSETQ. CDR3 nucleotide sequence: TGCGCCAGCAGCTTCAGCGCCGGGGAGCTGTTTTTT. Residues: CASSFSAGELFF. Combining the CDR3 with reference TRBV5-1 and TRBJ2-2 gives the whole variable domain KAGVTQTPRYLIKTRGQQVTLSCSPISGHRSVSWYQQTPGQGLQFLFEYFSETQRNKGNFPGRFSGRQFSNSRSEMNVSTLELGDSALYLCASSFSAGELFFGEGSRLTVL.

CDR3 amino acids: CASSSLTASSNEKLFF. CDR3 DNA sequence: TGTGCCAGCAGTTCTCTGACAGCCTCTTCTAATGAAAAACTGTTTTTT. The V call is TRBV6-2 or TRBV6-3, the J call TRBJ1-4, with D possibly matching TRBD1 (5 bases). The CDR3 is made up of 16 amino acids. Germline CDR1 is MNHEY and CDR2 is SVGEGT. The V gene lost 4 bases and the J gene lost 3 bases, with 15 bases spanning the gap.

This clone turned up a few times. The rearrangement joins TRBV7-6 to TRBJ1-2, with unresolved D. CDR1 is SGHVS and CDR2 is FNYEAQ in the germline V gene. This CDR3 has 13 amino acids. V gave up 7 bases and J gave up 4 bases, with 13 bases separating them. The CDR3 region has the DNA TGTGCCAGCACCAACCCGGGATTCTATGGCTACACCTTC. Translating it yields CASTNPGFYGYTF.

The rearrangement joins TRBV6-6 to TRBJ1-3, with D unresolved. Germline V gene lookup returns CDR1 MNHNY and CDR2 SVGAGI (reference sequence). With 2 bases removed from V and 4 bases from J, the gap between germline ends came to 12 bases. The CDR3 loop spans 15 amino acids. This CDR3 is CASSYSLGSGNTIYF. CDR3 DNA: TGTGCCAGCAGTTACAGTCTCGGGTCAGGAAACACCATATATTTT.

The chain uses TRBV6-6 and TRBJ1-2; 9 positions agree with TRBD1. The CDR3 length is 15 residues. V trimming: 2 bases; J trimming: 7 bases; junction bases outside the gene matches: 8. Germline V gene data show CDR1 as MNHNY and CDR2 as SVGAGI (reference sequence). The CDR3 region is CASSYPRDRAVGYTF. The CDR3 nucleotides read TGTGCCAGCAGTTACCCCCGGGACAGGGCGGTTGGCTACACCTTC.

The chain joins TRBV29-1 to TRBJ2-2; D is unresolved. Germline V gives CDR1 SQVTM, CDR2 ANQGSEA. The CDR3 covers 12 residues. V was cut by 1 base and J by 6 bases, with 6 bases left in between. This CDR3 reads CSVEVVAGELFF. DNA for the CDR3: TGCAGCGTTGAAGTCGTAGCCGGGGAGCTGTTTTTT.

The V and J genes are TRBV7-2 and TRBJ2-1; 9 bases align to TRBD1. In germline, CDR1 is SGHTA, CDR2 FQGNSA. Trimming took 5 bases from V and 15 from J; bases not matched to a gene: 14. The CDR3 is 14 residues long. The CDR3 reads CASSPNPPGQGPFF. The CDR3 bases are TGTGCCAGCAGCCCAAACCCACCGGGACAGGGTCCGTTCTTC.

V usage is TRBV27 and J usage is TRBJ2-7; D possibly corresponds to TRBD1 (5 bases). V lost 4 bases and J lost 1, with 8 bases in between. The CDR3 runs to 13 residues. The germline V gene encodes CDR1 MNHEY and CDR2 SMNVEV (reference sequence). The CDR3 DNA reads TGTGCCAGCAGTTCCACAGGTTCCTACGAGCAGTACTTC. Translated, it gives CASSSTGSYEQYF.

This clone was counted once. The rearrangement uses TRBV18 and TRBJ2-2; a weak D match, TRBD1 (6 bases). V shed 3 bases and J shed 1 base, with 12 bases lying between them. Looked up from germline, CDR1 is KGHSH and CDR2 is LQKENI. The CDR3 consists of 16 residues. The CDR3 loop reads CASSPPGHLNTGELFF. In nucleotides, the CDR3 is TGTGCCAGCTCACCCCCGGGACACCTGAACACCGGGGAGCTGTTTTTT.

V is TRBV5-1 and J is TRBJ2-2, with D perhaps matching TRBD2 (5 bases). Germline V gives CDR1 SGHRS, CDR2 YFSETQ. CDR3 size: 16 residues. Trimming removed 0 bases from V and 4 bases from J, with 13 bases in between. Here the CDR3 reads CASSLVEGSVTGELFF. The DNA for the CDR3 is TGCGCCAGCAGCTTGGTCGAGGGTTCGGTCACCGGGGAGCTGTTTTTT.

The genes are TRBV2 and TRBJ2-7; 13 nucleotides align to TRBD2. This CDR3 is built from 15 residues. Germline values: CDR1 SNHLY, CDR2 FYNNEI. With 5 bases clipped from V and 3 bases from J, the junction kept 4 bases outside the gene matches. CDR3 sequence: CASSSGTSGVYEQYF. As DNA, the CDR3 is TGTGCCAGCAGTTCCGGGACTAGCGGGGTCTACGAGCAGTACTTC.

This clone has more than one count but fewer than ten. The chain is built from TRBV4-1 and TRBJ1-2; D is ambiguous. This CDR3 is built from 15 residues. The ends were cut back, 1 base at V and 6 bases at J, with 15 bases in the middle. Per germline, CDR1 MGHRA and CDR2 YSYEKL. The chain's CDR3 is CASSQGGSAPNGYTF. In DNA form, the CDR3 reads TGCGCCAGCAGCCAAGGAGGGAGTGCCCCTAATGGCTACACCTTC.

The rearrangement joins TRBV5-4 to TRBJ2-7; D gene ambiguous. Between the trimmed V and J ends, which lost 2 bases and 3 bases, there was a span of 9 bases. The CDR3 spans 13 residues. Germline-derived CDR1 and CDR2 are SGHNT and YYREEE (reference sequence). This CDR3 reads CASSFERHYEQYF. The CDR3 bases are TGTGCCAGCAGCTTTGAGAGGCACTACGAGCAGTACTTC. The full variable domain, with the rest looked up from reference TRBV5-4 and TRBJ2-7, is ETGVTQSPTHLIKTRGQQVTLRCSSQSGHNTVSWYQQALGQGPQFIFQYYREEENGRGNFPPRFSGLQFPNYSSELNVNALELDDSALYLCASSFERHYEQYFGPGTRLTVT.

This chain joins TRBV6-5 and TRBJ2-3, with D possibly matching TRBD2 (6 bases). Germline assignment: CDR1 MNHEY and CDR2 SVGAGI. V was trimmed by 6 bases and J by 2 bases, leaving 15 bases between them. The CDR3 has 15 amino acids. CDR3 nucleotide sequence: TGTGCCAGCAGCCCCCCGGGGGTAGTCACAGATACGCAGTATTTT. Translation: CASSPPGVVTDTQYF.

This chain links TRBV5-1 with TRBJ1-1, with 7 nucleotides matching TRBD1. CDR1 and CDR2 (germline): SGHRS, YFSETQ. The J segment lost 4 bases and the V segment lost 4 bases, leaving 7 bases of the junction unmatched. CDR3 length: 14 residues. CDR3 sequence reads: CASSTTGRGTEAFF. CDR3 in DNA: TGCGCCAGCAGCACGACAGGGCGGGGCACTGAAGCTTTCTTT.

V is TRBV29-1 and J is TRBJ2-3, with 8 bases identical to TRBD2. Germline V gene sequence: CDR1 SQVTM, CDR2 ANQGSEA. Trimming removed 5 bases from V and 2 bases from J; junction bases left unmatched: 9. This CDR3 has 15 amino acids. In DNA, the CDR3 is TGCAGCGTTTCTGGTGCGGGGGGCCTCACAGATACGCAGTATTTT. Its protein product is CSVSGAGGLTDTQYF.